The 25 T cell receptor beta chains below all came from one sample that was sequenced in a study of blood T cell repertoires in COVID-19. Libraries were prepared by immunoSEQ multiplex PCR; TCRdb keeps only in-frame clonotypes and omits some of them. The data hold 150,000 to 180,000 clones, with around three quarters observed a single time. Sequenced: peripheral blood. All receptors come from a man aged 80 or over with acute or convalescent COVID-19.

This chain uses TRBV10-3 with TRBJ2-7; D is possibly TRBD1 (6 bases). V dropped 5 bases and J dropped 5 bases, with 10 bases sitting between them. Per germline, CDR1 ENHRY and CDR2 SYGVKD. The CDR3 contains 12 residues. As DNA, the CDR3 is TGTGCCATCAGTTCGACAGGAAACGAGCAGTACGTC. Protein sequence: CAISSTGNEQYV.

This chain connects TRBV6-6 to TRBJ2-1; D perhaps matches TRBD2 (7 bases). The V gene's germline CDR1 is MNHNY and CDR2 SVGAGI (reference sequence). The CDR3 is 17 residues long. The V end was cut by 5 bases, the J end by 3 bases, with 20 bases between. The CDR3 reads CASSRGGGGILYNEQFF. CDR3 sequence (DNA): TGTGCCAGCAGTCGTGGGGGAGGGGGGATACTCTACAATGAGCAGTTCTTC.

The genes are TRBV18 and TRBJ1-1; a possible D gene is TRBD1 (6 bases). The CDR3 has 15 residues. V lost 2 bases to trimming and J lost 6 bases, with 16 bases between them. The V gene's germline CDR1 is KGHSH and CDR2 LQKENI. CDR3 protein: CASSPGGGLPSEAFF. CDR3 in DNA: TGTGCCAGCTCACCAGGGGGGGGCCTTCCCTCTGAAGCTTTCTTT.

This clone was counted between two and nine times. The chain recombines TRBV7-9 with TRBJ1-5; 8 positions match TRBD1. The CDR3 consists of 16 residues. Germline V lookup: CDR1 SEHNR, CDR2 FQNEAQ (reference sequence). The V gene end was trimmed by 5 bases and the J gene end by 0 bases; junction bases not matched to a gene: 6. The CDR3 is CASSLTGAVSNQPQHF. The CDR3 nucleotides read TGTGCCAGCAGCCTGACAGGGGCTGTTAGCAATCAGCCCCAGCATTTT.

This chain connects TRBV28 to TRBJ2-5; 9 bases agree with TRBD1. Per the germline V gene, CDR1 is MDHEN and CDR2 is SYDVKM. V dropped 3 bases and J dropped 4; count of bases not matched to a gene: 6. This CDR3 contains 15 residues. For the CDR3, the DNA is TGTGCCAGCAGTTTCCTACAGGGGGCGTCAGAGACCCAGTACTTC. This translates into CASSFLQGASETQYF.

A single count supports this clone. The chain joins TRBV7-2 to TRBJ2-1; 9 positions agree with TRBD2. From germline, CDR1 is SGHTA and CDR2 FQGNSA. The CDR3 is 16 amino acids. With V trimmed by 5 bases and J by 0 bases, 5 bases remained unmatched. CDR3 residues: CASSTLAGSSYNEQFF. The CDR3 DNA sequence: TGTGCCAGCAGCACCCTAGCGGGGAGCTCCTACAATGAGCAGTTCTTC.

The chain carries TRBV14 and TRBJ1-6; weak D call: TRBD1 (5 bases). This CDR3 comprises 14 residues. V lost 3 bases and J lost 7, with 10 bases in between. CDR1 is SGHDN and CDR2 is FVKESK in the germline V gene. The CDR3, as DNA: TGTGCCAGCAGCCACGCAGGGCAAAATTCACCCCTCCACTTT. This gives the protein CASSHAGQNSPLHF.

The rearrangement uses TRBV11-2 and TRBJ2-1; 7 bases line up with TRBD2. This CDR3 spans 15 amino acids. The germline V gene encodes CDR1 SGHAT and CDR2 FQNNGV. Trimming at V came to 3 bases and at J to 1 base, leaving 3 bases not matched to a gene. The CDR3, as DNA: TGTGCCAGCAGCTTGGGGACTATATCCTACAATGAGCAGTTCTTC. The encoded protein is CASSLGTISYNEQFF.

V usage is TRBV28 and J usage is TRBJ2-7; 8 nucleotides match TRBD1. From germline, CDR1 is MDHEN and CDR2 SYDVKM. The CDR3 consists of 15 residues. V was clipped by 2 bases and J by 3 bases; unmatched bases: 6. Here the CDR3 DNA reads TGTGCCAGCAGTTTAGGGGGGACAGGCGACTACGAGCAGTACGTC. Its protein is CASSLGGTGDYEQYV.

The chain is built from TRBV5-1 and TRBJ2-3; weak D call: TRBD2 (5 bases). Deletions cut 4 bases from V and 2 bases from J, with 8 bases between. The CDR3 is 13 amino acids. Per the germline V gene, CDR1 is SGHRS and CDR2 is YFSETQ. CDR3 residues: CASSELVTDTQYF. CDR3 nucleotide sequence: TGCGCCAGCAGCGAACTAGTCACAGATACGCAGTATTTT.

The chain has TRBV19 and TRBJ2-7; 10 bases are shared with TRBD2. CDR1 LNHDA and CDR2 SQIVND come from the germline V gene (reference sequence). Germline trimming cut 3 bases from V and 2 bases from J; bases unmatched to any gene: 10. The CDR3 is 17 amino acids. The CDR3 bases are TGTGCCAGTAGTATTAATGGTCGGAGCGGGGGGGCCTACGAGCAGTACTTC. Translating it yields CASSINGRSGGAYEQYF.

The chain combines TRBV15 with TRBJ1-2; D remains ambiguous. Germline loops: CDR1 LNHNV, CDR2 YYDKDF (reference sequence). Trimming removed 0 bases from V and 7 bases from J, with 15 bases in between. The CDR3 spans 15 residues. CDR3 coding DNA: TGTGCCACCAGCAGAGATGTCGGCATACGGGGTGGCTACACCTTC. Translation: CATSRDVGIRGGYTF.

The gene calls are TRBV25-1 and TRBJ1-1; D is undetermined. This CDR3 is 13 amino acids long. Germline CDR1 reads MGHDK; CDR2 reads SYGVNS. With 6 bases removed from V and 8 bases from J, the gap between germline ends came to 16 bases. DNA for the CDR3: TGTGCCAGCAGCGCTCCGGGATCACGGGAAGCTTTCTTT. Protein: CASSAPGSREAFF.

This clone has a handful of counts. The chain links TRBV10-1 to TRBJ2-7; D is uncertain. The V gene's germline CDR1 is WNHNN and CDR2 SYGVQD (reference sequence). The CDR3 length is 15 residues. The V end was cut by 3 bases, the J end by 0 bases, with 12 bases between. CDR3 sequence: CASSDSPRSSYEQYV. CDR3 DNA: TGCGCCAGCAGTGATTCCCCCCGGTCCTCCTACGAGCAGTACGTC.

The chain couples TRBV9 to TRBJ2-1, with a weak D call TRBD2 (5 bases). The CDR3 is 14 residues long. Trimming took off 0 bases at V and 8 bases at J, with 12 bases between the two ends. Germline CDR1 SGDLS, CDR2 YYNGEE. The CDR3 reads CASSVVPSSHEQFF. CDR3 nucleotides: TGTGCCAGCAGCGTAGTCCCTAGCAGCCATGAGCAGTTCTTC.

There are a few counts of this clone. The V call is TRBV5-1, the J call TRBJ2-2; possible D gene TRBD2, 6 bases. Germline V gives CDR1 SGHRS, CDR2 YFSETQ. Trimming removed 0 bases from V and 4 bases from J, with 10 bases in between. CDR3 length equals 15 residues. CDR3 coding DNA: TGCGCCAGCAGCTTGGCCGCGGAGGGCACCGGGGAGCTGTTTTTT. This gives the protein CASSLAAEGTGELFF.

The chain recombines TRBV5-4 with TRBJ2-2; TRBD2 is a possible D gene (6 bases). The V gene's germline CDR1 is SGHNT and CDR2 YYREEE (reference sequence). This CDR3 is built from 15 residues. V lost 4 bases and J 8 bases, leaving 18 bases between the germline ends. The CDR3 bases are TGTGCCAGCAGCCCCCGGGACTTCCCGGTGGGGGAGCTGTTTTTT. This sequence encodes CASSPRDFPVGELFF.

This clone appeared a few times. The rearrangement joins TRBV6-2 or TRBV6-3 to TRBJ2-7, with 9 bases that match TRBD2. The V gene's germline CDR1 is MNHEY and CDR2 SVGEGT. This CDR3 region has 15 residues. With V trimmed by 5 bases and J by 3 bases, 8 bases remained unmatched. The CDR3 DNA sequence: TGTGCCAGCAGTAATCCGGGACTAGCCTTCTACGAGCAGTACTTC. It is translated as CASSNPGLAFYEQYF.

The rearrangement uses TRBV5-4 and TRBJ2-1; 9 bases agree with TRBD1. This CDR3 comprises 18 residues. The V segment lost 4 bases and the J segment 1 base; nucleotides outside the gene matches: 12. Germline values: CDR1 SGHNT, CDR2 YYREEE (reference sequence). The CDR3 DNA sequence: TGTGCCAGCAGCGCGGGACAGGGTAGAGGTGCGTCCTACAATGAGCAGTTCTTC. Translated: CASSAGQGRGASYNEQFF.

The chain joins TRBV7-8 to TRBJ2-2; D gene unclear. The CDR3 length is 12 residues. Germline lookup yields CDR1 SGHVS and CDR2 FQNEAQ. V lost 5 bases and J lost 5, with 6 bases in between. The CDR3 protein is CASSASTGELFF. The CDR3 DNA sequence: TGTGCCAGCAGCGCTAGTACCGGGGAGCTGTTTTTT.

CDR3 amino acids: CASSPGTGRSGYTF. CDR3 in DNA: TGTGCCAGCAGTCCCGGGACAGGGCGATCGGGCTACACCTTC. The genes are TRBV27 and TRBJ1-2, with TRBD1 identical over 9 bases. Trimming removed 5 bases from V and 8 bases from J; junction bases left unmatched: 9. Germline CDR1 reads MNHEY; CDR2 reads SMNVEV (reference sequence). The CDR3 has 14 residues.

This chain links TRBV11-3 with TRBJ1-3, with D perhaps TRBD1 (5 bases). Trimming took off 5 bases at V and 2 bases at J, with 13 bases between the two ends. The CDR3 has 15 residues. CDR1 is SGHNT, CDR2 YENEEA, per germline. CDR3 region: CASSHGGPPGNTIYF. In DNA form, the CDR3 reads TGTGCCAGCAGCCACGGGGGTCCTCCTGGAAACACCATATATTTT.

The CDR3 bases are TGTGCCAGCAGCTGGACTAGCGGCACAGATACGCAGTATTTT. This codes for CASSWTSGTDTQYF. V and J are TRBV11-2 and TRBJ2-3, with 9 bases lining up with TRBD2. Germline V gene lookup returns CDR1 SGHAT and CDR2 FQNNGV. V was pared by 4 bases and J by 1 base, with 0 bases of the junction left unmatched. The CDR3 runs 14 residues.

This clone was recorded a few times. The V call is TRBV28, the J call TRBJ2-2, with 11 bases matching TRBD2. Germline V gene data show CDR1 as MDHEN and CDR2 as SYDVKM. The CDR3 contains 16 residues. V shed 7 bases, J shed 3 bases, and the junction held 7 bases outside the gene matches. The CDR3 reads CASNKWGLADTGELFF. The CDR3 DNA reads TGTGCCAGCAATAAGTGGGGACTAGCGGACACCGGGGAGCTGTTTTTT.

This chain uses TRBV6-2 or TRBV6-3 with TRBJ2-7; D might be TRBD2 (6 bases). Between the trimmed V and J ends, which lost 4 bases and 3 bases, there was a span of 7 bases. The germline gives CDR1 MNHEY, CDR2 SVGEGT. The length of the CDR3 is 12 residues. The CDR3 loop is CASSLGGYEQYF. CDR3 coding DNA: TGTGCCAGCAGTTTGGGGGGCTACGAGCAGTACTTC.